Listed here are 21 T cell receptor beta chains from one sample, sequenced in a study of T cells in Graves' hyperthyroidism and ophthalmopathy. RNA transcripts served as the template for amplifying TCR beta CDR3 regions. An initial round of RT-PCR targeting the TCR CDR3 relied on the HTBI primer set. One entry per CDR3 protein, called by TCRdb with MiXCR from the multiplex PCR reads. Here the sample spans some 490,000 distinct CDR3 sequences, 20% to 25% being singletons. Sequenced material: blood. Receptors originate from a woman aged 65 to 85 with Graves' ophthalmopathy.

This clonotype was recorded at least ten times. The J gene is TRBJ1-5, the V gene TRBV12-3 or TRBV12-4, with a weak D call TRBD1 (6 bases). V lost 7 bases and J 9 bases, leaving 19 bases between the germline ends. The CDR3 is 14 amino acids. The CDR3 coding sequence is TGTGCCAGCACTCGGACAGCAATATTTCCGCCCCAGCATTTT. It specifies CASTRTAIFPPQHF.

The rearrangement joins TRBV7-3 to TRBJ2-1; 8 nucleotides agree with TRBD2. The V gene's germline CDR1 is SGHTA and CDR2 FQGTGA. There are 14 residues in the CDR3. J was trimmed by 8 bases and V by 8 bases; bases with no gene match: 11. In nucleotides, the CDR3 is TGTGCCAGCCGCGGGAGCGGGAGAGGTGATGAGCAGTTCTTC. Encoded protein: CASRGSGRGDEQFF.

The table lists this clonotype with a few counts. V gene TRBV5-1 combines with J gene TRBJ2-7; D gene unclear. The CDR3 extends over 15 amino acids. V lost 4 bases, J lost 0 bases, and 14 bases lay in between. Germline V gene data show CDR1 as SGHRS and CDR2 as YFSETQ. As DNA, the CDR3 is TGCGCCAGCAGCCCGGCCAACAACCCCTCCTACGAGCAGTACTTC. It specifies CASSPANNPSYEQYF. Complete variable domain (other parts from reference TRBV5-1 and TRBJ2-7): KAGVTQTPRYLIKTRGQQVTLSCSPISGHRSVSWYQQTPGQGLQFLFEYFSETQRNKGNFPGRFSGRQFSNSRSEMNVSTLELGDSALYLCASSPANNPSYEQYFGPGTRLTVT.

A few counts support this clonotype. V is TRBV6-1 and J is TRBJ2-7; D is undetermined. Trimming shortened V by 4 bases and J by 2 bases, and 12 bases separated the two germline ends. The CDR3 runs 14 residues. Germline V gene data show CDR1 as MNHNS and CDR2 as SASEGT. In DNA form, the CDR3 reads TGTGCCAGCAGTGGCCGGGCCCACCCCTACGAGCAGTACTTC. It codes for CASSGRAHPYEQYF.

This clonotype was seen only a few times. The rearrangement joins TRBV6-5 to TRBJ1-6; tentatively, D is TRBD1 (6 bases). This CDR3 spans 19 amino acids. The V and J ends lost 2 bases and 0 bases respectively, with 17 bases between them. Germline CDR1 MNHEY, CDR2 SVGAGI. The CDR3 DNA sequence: TGTGCCAGCAGTTACGCAGGGGCCACCCGGAGCTCCTATAATTCACCCCTCCACTTT. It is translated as CASSYAGATRSSYNSPLHF.

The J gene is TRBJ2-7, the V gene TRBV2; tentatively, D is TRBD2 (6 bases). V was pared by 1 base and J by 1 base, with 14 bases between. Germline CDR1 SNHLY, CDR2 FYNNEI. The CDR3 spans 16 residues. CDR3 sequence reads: CASSEGASVLSYEQYF. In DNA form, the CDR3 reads TGTGCCAGCAGTGAAGGGGCTAGCGTACTATCCTACGAGCAGTACTTC.

In nucleotides, the CDR3 is TGTGCCAGCAGTGAACGACAGGTCCTCGAGCAGTACTTC. It specifies CASSERQVLEQYF. This chain connects TRBV6-1 to TRBJ2-7; weak D call: TRBD1 (6 bases). The germline CDR1 and CDR2 sequences are MNHNS and SASEGT. There are 13 residues in the CDR3. V lost 2 bases and J 6 bases, leaving 11 bases between the germline ends.

CDR3 loop: CATRQGRQDEQYF. In nucleotides, the CDR3 is TGTGCCACCCGACAGGGAAGGCAGGACGAGCAGTACTTC. The chain joins TRBV10-3 to TRBJ2-7; the match to TRBD1 covers 7 bases. Germline CDR1 reads ENHRY; CDR2 reads SYGVKD. The CDR3 totals 13 residues. V trimming: 10 bases; J trimming: 5 bases; junction bases outside the gene matches: 11.

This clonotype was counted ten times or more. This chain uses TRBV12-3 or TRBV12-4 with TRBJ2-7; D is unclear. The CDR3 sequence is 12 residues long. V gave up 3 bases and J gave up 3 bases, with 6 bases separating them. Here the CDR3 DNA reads TGTGCCAGCAGTTTGGTGCGCTACGAGCAGTACTTC. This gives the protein CASSLVRYEQYF.

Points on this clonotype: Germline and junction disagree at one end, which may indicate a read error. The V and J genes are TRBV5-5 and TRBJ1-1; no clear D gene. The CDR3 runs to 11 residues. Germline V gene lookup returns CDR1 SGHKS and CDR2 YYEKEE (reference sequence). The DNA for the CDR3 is TGTGCCAGCAGCTTGAAGACTGAAGCTTTCTTT. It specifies CASSLKTEAFF.

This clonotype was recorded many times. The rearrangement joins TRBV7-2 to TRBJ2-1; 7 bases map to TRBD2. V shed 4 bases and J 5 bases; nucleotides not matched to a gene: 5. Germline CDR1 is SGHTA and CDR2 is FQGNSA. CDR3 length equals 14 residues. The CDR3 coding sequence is TGTGCCAGCAGCTCACGACTAGCCCACAATGAGCAGTTCTTC. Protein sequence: CASSSRLAHNEQFF.

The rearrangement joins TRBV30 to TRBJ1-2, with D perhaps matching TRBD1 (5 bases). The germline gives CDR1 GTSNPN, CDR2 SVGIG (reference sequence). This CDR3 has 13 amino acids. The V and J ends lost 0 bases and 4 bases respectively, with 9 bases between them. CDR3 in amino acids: CAWSVSGAYGYTF. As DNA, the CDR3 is TGTGCCTGGAGTGTCAGTGGGGCCTATGGCTACACCTTC.

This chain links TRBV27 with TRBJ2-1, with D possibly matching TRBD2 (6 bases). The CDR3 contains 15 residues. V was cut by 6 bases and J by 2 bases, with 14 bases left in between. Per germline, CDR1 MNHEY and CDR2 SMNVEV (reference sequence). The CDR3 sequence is CASRRIGGPYNEQFF. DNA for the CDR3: TGTGCCAGCAGGAGAATTGGAGGGCCCTACAATGAGCAGTTCTTC.

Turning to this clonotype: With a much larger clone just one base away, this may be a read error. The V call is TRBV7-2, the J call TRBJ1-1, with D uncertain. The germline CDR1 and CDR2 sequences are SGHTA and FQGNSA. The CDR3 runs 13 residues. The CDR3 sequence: CASSTTSNTEALF. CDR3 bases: TGTGCCAGCAGCACGACAAGTAACACTGAAGCTCTCTTT.

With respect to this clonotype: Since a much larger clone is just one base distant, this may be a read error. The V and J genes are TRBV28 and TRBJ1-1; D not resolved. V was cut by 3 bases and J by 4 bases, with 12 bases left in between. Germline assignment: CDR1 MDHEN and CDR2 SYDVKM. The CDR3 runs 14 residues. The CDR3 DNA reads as TGTGCCAGCAGTTTGGGAACAGAGACCACTGAAGCTTTCTTT. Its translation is CASSLGTETTEAFF.

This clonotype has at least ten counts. Here the CDR3 DNA reads TGCAGTGCTAGAGATGGGCTGGGCAGTAATGAAAAACTGTTTTTT. Its protein is CSARDGLGSNEKLFF. The chain uses TRBV20-1 and TRBJ1-4, with D hard to call. Germline V gives CDR1 DFQATT, CDR2 SNEGSKA (reference sequence). Trimming took 0 bases from V and 4 from J, leaving 12 bases between them. The CDR3 loop spans 15 amino acids.

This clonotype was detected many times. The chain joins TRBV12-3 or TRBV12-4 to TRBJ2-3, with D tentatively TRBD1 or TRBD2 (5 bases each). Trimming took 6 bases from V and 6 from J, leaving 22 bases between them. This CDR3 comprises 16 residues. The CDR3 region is CASRPPGPVMGDTQYF. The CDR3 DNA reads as TGTGCCAGCAGGCCACCGGGACCCGTCATGGGGGATACGCAGTATTTT.

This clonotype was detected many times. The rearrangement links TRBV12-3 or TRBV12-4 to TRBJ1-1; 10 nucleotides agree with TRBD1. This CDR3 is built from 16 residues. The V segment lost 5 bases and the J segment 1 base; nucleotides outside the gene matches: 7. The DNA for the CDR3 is TGTGCCAGCAGTCCAAGGACAGGGGGAACGAACACTGAAGCTTTCTTT. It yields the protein CASSPRTGGTNTEAFF.

CDR3 amino acids: CASRPTGTSGNTIYF. Written as DNA, the CDR3 is TGTGCCAGCAGGCCAACAGGGACCTCTGGAAACACCATATATTTT. The chain has TRBV3-1 and TRBJ1-3; possible D gene TRBD1, 6 bases. Germline-derived CDR1 and CDR2 are LGHDT and YNNKEL (reference sequence). This CDR3 has 15 amino acids. V was trimmed by 6 bases and J by 0 bases, leaving 12 bases between them.

The CDR3 region is CSAKWMTGNSNQPQHF. The CDR3 coding sequence is TGCAGTGCTAAATGGATGACAGGGAATAGCAATCAGCCCCAGCATTTT. The chain carries TRBV20-1 and TRBJ1-5; 7 nucleotides line up with TRBD1. Germline V lookup: CDR1 DFQATT, CDR2 SNEGSKA (reference sequence). The CDR3 is 16 residues long. Trimming removed 4 bases from V and 0 bases from J; junction bases left unmatched: 9.

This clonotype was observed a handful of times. The CDR3 protein is CASSLREMGGTDTQYF. The CDR3 coding sequence is TGTGCCAGCAGCTTACGGGAGATGGGGGGCACAGATACGCAGTATTTT. This rearrangement joins TRBV13 to TRBJ2-3; D perhaps matches TRBD2 (6 bases). This CDR3 has 16 residues. V was pared by 2 bases and J by 1 base, with 13 bases between. The germline gives CDR1 PRHDT, CDR2 FYEKMQ (reference sequence).